This section outlines one TCR beta chain sequence together with its context. The clone's antigen remains unknown. Nothing much larger sits one base from this clone, and base qualities are not available. Inclusive of the bounding cysteine and phenylalanine, the CDR3 is 16 residues long. Left in the record is the CDR3 DNA by itself, 48 bases read in frame from the first base. The germline V end is reduced by 4 bases and the J end by 1 base; junction bases left unmatched: 10. Sequences ENHRY (CDR1) and SYGVKD (CDR2) are obtained from the germline V gene. This sample is part of a study of T cell changes during pregnancy in multiple sclerosis (dated by TCRdb to the late 2010s). At the level of the whole study: The study examined how the T cell repertoire changed over the course of pregnancy in women with multiple sclerosis.

Libraries were constructed by the immunoSEQ multiplex PCR assay. The immuneACCESS repertoire file appears here via TCRdb, limited to in-frame rearrangements. These files lack a portion of the clones; in checked studies, under half of the deficit traces to unresolved V genes, and the cause of the others is not known. Here the sample has 60,000 to 90,000 clones; roughly 91% occur a single time. The ten largest make up approximately 2.8% of the sample. This sequence originates from a female donor in good health, enrolled as a control in a pregnancy study. The sequencing used peripheral blood, collected after pregnancy. The chain joins TRBV10-3 to TRBJ2-7, and 7 junction bases match TRBD1. In nucleotide form, the sequence is TGTGCCATCAGTGTAGCCCACAGGGGTGGGTCCTACGAGCAGTACTTC. Its translation reads: CAISVAHRGGSYEQYF.